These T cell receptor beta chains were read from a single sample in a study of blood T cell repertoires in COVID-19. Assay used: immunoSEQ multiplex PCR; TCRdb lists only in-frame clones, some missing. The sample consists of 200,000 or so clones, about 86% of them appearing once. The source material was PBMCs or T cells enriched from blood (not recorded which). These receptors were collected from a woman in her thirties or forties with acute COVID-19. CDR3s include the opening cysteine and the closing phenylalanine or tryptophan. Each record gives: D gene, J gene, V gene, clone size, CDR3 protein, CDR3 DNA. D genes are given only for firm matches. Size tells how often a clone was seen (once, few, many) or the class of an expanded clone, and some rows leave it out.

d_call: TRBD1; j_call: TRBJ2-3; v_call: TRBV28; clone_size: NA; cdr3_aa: CASRTGGWDTQYF; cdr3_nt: TGTGCCAGCAGAACAGGGGGATGGGATACGCAGTATTTT
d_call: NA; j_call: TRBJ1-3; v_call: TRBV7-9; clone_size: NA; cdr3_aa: CASSLTGNSGNTIYF; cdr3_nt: TGTGCCAGCAGCCTAACAGGGAACTCTGGAAACACCATATATTTT
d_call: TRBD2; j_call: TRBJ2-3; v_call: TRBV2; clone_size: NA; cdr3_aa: CASRRRTSGRGTDTQYF; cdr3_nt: TGTGCCAGCAGACGCCGGACTAGCGGGAGAGGTACAGATACGCAGTATTTT
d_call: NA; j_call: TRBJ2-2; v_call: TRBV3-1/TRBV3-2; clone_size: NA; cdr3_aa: CASSSYYTNTGELFF; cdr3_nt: TGTGCCAGCAGCTCCTACTATACCAACACCGGGGAGCTGTTTTTT
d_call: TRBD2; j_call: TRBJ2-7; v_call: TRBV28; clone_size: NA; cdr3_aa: CASRPGTSGTYEQYF; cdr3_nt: TGTGCCAGCAGACCTGGGACTAGCGGGACCTACGAGCAGTACTTC
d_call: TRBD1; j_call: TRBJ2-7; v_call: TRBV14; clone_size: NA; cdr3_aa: CASSHSRVTGQHEQYF; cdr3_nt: TGTGCCAGCAGCCACTCTCGAGTGACAGGGCAACACGAGCAGTACTTC
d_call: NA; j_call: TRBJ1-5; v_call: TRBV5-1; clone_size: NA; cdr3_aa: CASTKKDRGNQPQHF; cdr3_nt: TGCGCCAGCACCAAAAAGGACAGAGGGAATCAGCCCCAGCATTTT
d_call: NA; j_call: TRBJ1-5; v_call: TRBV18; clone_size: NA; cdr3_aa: CASSPSESNQPQHF; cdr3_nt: TGTGCCAGCTCACCATCGGAGAGCAATCAGCCCCAGCATTTT
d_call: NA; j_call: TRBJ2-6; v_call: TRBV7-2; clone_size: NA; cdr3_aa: CASSRDSGANVLTF; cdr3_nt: TGTGCCAGCAGCCGGGACTCTGGGGCCAACGTCCTGACTTTC
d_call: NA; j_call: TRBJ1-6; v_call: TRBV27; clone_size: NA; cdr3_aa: CASRARQIRNYNSPLHF; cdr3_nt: TGTGCCAGCAGAGCAAGACAGATCAGGAACTATAATTCACCCCTCCACTTT
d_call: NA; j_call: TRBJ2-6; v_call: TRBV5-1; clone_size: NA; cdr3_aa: CASSLQGSGANVLTF; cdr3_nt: TGCGCCAGCAGCCTACAGGGCTCCGGGGCCAACGTCCTGACTTTC
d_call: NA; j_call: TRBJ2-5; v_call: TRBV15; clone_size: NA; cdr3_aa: CATSRVSLEGRETQYF; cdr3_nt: TGTGCCACCAGCAGAGTTTCCCTGGAGGGTCGAGAGACCCAGTACTTC
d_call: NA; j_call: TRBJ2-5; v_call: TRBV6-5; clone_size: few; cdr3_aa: CASSPRGGETQYF; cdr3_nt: TGTGCCAGCAGTCCTAGGGGGGGAGAGACCCAGTACTTC
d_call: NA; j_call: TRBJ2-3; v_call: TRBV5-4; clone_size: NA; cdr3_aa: CASSLGAGQGTDTQYF; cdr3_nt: TGTGCCAGCAGCTTGGGGGCGGGGCAAGGCACAGATACGCAGTATTTT
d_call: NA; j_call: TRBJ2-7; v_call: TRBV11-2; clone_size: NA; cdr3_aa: CASSLGGSYEQYF; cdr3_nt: TGTGCCAGCAGCTTAGGCGGGTCCTACGAGCAGTACTTC
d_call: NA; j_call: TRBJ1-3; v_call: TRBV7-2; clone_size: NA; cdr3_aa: CASSLATGSGNTIYF; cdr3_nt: TGTGCCAGCAGCTTAGCGACGGGCTCTGGAAACACCATATATTTT
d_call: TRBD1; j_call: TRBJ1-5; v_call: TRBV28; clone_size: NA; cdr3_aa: CASSLLTGGTQPQHF; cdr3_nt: TGTGCCAGCAGTTTACTGACAGGGGGGACTCAGCCCCAGCATTTT
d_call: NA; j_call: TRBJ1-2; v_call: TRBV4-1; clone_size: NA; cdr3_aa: CASSHEGREGVNGYTF; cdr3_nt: TGCGCCAGCAGCCACGAAGGGAGAGAGGGGGTAAATGGCTACACCTTC
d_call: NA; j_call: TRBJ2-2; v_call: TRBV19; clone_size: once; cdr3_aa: CATRIRRQAGELFF; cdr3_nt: TGTGCCACTAGGATAAGGAGGCAGGCCGGGGAGCTGTTTTTT
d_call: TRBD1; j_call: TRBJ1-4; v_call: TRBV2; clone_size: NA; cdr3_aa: CASRRTGSNEKLFF; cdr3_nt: TGTGCCAGCAGGCGGACAGGAAGCAATGAAAAACTGTTTTTT
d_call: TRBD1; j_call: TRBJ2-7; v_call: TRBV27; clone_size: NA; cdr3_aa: CASSSLGTGAYEQYF; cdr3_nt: TGTGCCAGCAGTTCCCTGGGAACAGGGGCGTACGAGCAGTACTTC
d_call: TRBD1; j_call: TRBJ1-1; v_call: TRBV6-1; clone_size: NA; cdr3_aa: CASSEGTAGQKAFF; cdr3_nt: TGTGCCAGCAGTGAGGGGACAGCCGGACAGAAAGCTTTCTTT
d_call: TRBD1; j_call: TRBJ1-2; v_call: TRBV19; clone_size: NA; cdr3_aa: CATSLTTGDLGGYTF; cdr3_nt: TGTGCCACTTCTCTGACCACAGGGGATCTAGGTGGCTACACCTTC
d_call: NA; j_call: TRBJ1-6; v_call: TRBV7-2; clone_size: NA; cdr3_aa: CASSLVERTPLHF; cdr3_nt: TGTGCCAGCAGCTTAGTTGAGCGTACGCCCCTCCACTTT
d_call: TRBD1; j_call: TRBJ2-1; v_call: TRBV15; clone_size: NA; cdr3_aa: CATSRDEGQGGSYNEQFF; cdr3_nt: TGTGCCACCAGCAGAGATGAGGGACAGGGCGGGTCCTACAATGAGCAGTTCTTC
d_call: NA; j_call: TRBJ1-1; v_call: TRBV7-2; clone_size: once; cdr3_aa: CASSLAGRGGAAFF; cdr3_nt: TGTGCCAGCAGCTTAGCTGGGAGGGGAGGGGCAGCTTTCTTT
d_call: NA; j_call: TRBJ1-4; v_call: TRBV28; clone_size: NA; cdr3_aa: CATGRLNEKLFF; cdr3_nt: TGTGCCACCGGCAGACTTAATGAAAAACTGTTTTTT
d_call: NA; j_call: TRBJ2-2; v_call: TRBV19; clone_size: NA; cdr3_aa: CATLRTPANTGELFF; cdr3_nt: TGTGCCACATTACGGACTCCCGCGAACACCGGGGAGCTGTTTTTT
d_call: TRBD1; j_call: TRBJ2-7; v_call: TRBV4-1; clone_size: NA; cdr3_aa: CASSHRDRVYEQYF; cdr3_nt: TGCGCCAGCAGCCACCGGGACAGGGTCTACGAGCAGTACTTC
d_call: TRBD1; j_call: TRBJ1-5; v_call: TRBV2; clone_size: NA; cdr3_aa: CASSEDRGNQPQHF; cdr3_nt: TGTGCCAGCAGTGAAGACAGGGGAAATCAGCCCCAGCATTTT
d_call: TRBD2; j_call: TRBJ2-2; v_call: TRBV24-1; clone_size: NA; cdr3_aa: CATGGESNTGELFF; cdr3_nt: TGTGCCACGGGGGGGGAGTCGAACACCGGGGAGCTGTTTTTT
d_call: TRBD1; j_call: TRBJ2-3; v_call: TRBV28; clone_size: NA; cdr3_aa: CASSPLGQGYTQYF; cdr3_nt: TGTGCCAGCAGTCCCCTCGGACAGGGATATACGCAGTATTTT
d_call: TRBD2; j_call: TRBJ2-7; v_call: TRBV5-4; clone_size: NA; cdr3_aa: CASSGGLAGVQEQYF; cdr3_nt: TGTGCCAGCAGCGGTGGACTAGCGGGAGTACAGGAGCAGTACTTC
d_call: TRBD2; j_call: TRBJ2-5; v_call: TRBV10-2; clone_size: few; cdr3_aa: CASSELAGPQYF; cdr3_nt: TGCGCCAGCAGTGAGCTAGCGGGGCCCCAGTACTTC
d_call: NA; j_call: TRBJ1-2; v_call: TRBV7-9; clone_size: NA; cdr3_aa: CASRSVGGQGYTF; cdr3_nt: TGTGCCAGCAGATCTGTGGGGGGGCAAGGCTACACCTTC
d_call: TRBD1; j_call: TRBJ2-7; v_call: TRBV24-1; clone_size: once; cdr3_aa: CATSDSGGQGEGSSYEQYF; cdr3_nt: TGTGCCACCAGTGACTCTGGGGGACAGGGAGAGGGAAGCTCCTACGAGCAGTACTTC